The 31 T cell receptor beta chains below were found in one sample sequenced in a study of CD8 T cells in Susac syndrome. RNA totalling roughly 0.45 to 1 ug underwent reverse transcription with random hexamers. TCRdb called the immunoSEQ multiplex PCR reads again in MiXCR, with one record for every CDR3 protein. The data show 120,000 to 150,000 distinct CDR3 sequences, with 94% seen just once and roughly 0.083% held by the top ten. What was sequenced was CD4+ T cells from PBMCs. The origin of the receptors is a human donor in good health.

The chain carries TRBV15 and TRBJ2-3, with 12 nucleotides matching TRBD2. The trim removed 5 bases at V and 0 bases at J, leaving 3 bases unmatched. CDR1 LNHNV and CDR2 YYDKDF come from the germline V gene (reference sequence). The CDR3 is 16 amino acids. CDR3 bases: TGTGCCACCAGCGCTGGACTAGCGGGAAGCACAGATACGCAGTATTTT. Its protein is CATSAGLAGSTDTQYF.

The chain uses TRBV2 and TRBJ1-3, with D possibly being TRBD1 (5 bases). The CDR3 loop spans 15 amino acids. In germline, CDR1 is SNHLY, CDR2 FYNNEI. The V end lost 5 bases, the J end lost 0 bases, and 11 bases lay between the germline ends. In nucleotides, the CDR3 is TGTGCCAGCAGTTATCAGGGTGACTCTGGAAACACCATATATTTT. It yields the protein CASSYQGDSGNTIYF.

The CDR3 DNA follows: TGTGCCAGCACATCGCAGGGAAGGTACGAGCAGTACTTC. Translating it yields CASTSQGRYEQYF. This chain links TRBV2 with TRBJ2-7, with D perhaps matching TRBD1 (5 bases). The CDR3 covers 13 residues. Trimming took 7 bases from V and 4 from J, leaving 14 bases between them. CDR1 SNHLY and CDR2 FYNNEI come from the germline V gene.

DNA for the CDR3: TGTGCCAGCAGTGAAGCTGTGGGACAGGGGGTCAACGAGCAGTACTTC. This encodes CASSEAVGQGVNEQYF. The J gene is TRBJ2-7, the V gene TRBV6-1; 11 bases match TRBD1. Germline V gene data show CDR1 as MNHNS and CDR2 as SASEGT. V lost 0 bases and J lost 5; bases outside the gene matches: 6. The CDR3 covers 16 residues.

The chain carries TRBV10-2 and TRBJ1-2, with unresolved D. Germline V lookup: CDR1 WSHSY, CDR2 SAAADI. This CDR3 spans 11 amino acids. Between the trimmed V and J ends, which lost 3 bases and 13 bases, there was a span of 12 bases. CDR3 protein: CASSDGVLSTF. DNA for the CDR3: TGCGCCAGCAGTGACGGGGTCCTGAGCACCTTC.

The V and J genes are TRBV12-3 or TRBV12-4 and TRBJ2-2, with D possibly matching TRBD2 (6 bases). CDR3 size: 14 residues. The V end lost 6 bases, the J end lost 4 bases, and 12 bases lay between the germline ends. In nucleotides, the CDR3 is TGTGCCAGCAGCCGTGGAGGGGTCACCGGGGAGCTGTTTTTT. It is translated as CASSRGGVTGELFF.

This clonotype occurred once. This chain joins TRBV11-2 and TRBJ2-3; D unresolved. With 0 bases removed from V and 5 bases from J, the gap between germline ends came to 3 bases. This CDR3 has 12 amino acids. Germline V gene sequence: CDR1 SGHAT, CDR2 FQNNGV. The CDR3 DNA follows: TGTGCCAGCAGCTTAGAGCTAGATACGCAGTATTTT. Its translation: CASSLELDTQYF. Based on the CDR3 plus reference TRBV11-2 and TRBJ2-3, the full variable domain is EAGVAQSPRYKIIEKRQSVAFWCNPISGHATLYWYQQILGQGPKLLIQFQNNGVVDDSQLPKDRFSAERLKGVDSTLKIQPAKLEDSAVYLCASSLELDTQYFGPGTRLTVL.

The chain carries TRBV18 and TRBJ2-7; D call uncertain. Germline V CDR1 and CDR2: KGHSH, LQKENI. The V end lost 2 bases, the J end lost 0 bases, and 17 bases lay between the germline ends. This CDR3 has 17 amino acids. CDR3 bases: TGTGCCAGCTCACCATTAGCTTCAGGATCATCCTCCTACGAGCAGTACTTC. Its protein is CASSPLASGSSSYEQYF.

This clonotype was found once. The rearrangement links TRBV15 to TRBJ2-6; 9 bases are a match to TRBD1. Germline trimming cut 2 bases from V and 1 base from J; bases unmatched to any gene: 6. There are 18 residues in the CDR3. Germline assignment: CDR1 LNHNV and CDR2 YYDKDF (reference sequence). The CDR3 region has the DNA TGTGCCACCAGCAGACTACAGGGGGCCGGGTCTGGGGCCAACGTCCTGACTTTC. It translates to CATSRLQGAGSGANVLTF.

The rearrangement links TRBV4-1 to TRBJ2-2; 7 positions agree with TRBD2. CDR3 length equals 17 residues. V dropped 0 bases and J dropped 0; count of bases not matched to a gene: 4. CDR1 and CDR2 from the germline V gene are MGHRA and YSYEKL. The CDR3 bases are TGCGCCAGCAGCCAAGATCCCAGCGGGGCGAACACCGGGGAGCTGTTTTTT. Its translation is CASSQDPSGANTGELFF.

The J gene is TRBJ1-2, the V gene TRBV20-1; the match to TRBD1 covers 9 bases. CDR1 is DFQATT, CDR2 SNEGSKA, per germline (reference sequence). The CDR3 extends over 16 amino acids. The trim removed 3 bases at V and 4 bases at J, leaving 12 bases unmatched. Here the CDR3 reads CSASRGTGPFSYGYTF. Here the CDR3 DNA reads TGCAGTGCTAGCAGAGGGACAGGGCCCTTTTCCTATGGCTACACCTTC.

Here the CDR3 DNA reads TGTGCCAGCAGTCGGGACAGGGGGCAGTACAATGAGCAGTTCTTC. As protein: CASSRDRGQYNEQFF. This chain uses TRBV12-3 or TRBV12-4 with TRBJ2-1, with 12 bases fitting TRBD1. This CDR3 contains 15 residues. V lost 5 bases and J lost 4; bases outside the gene matches: 3.

This sequence joins TRBV6-5 and TRBJ1-2, with 9 bases matching TRBD1. The V gene's germline CDR1 is MNHEY and CDR2 SVGAGI. CDR3 size: 14 residues. With V trimmed by 5 bases and J by 6 bases, 7 bases remained unmatched. CDR3 sequence: CASSRGQGTHGYTF. In nucleotides, the CDR3 is TGTGCCAGCAGTAGGGGACAGGGAACCCATGGCTACACCTTC.

The chain carries TRBV29-1 and TRBJ1-2; no definite D call. The length of the CDR3 is 9 residues. Germline V gene data show CDR1 as SQVTM and CDR2 as ANQGSEA. Trimming left V 6 bases short and J 5 bases short, with 4 bases between. CDR3 sequence reads: CSVDYGYTF. The CDR3 nucleotides are TGCAGCGTGGATTATGGCTACACCTTC.

The chain has TRBV3-1 and TRBJ2-2, with D possibly being TRBD2 (6 bases). Trimming stripped 8 bases from V and 5 bases from J, with 12 bases between. The V gene's germline CDR1 is LGHDT and CDR2 YNNKEL (reference sequence). The CDR3 totals 13 residues. Written as DNA, the CDR3 is TGTGCCAGCGGGCGGGGCGGTACCGGGGAGCTGTTTTTT. The encoded protein is CASGRGGTGELFF.

This chain joins TRBV20-1 and TRBJ2-1, with 7 bases identical to TRBD2. With V trimmed by 3 bases and J by 7 bases, 6 bases remained unmatched. CDR3 length equals 13 residues. Germline V lookup: CDR1 DFQATT, CDR2 SNEGSKA (reference sequence). The CDR3 sequence: CSARAGVENEQFF. The CDR3 bases are TGCAGTGCTAGGGCGGGAGTCGAGAATGAGCAGTTCTTC.

The rearrangement links TRBV20-1 to TRBJ2-7, with D tentatively TRBD1 (5 bases). The CDR3 spans 11 residues. Germline values: CDR1 DFQATT, CDR2 SNEGSKA (reference sequence). V was shortened by 4 bases and J by 6 bases, with 10 bases between the two germline ends. The CDR3 reads CSAIRAGEQYF. In DNA, the CDR3 is TGCAGTGCTATCAGGGCTGGCGAGCAGTACTTC.

The chain's CDR3 is CSVGQAQETQYF. CDR3 DNA: TGCAGCGTGGGACAGGCACAAGAGACCCAGTACTTC. J is TRBJ2-5 and V is TRBV29-1, with 8 bases identical to TRBD1. Germline CDR1 reads SQVTM; CDR2 reads ANQGSEA. CDR3 length: 12 amino acids. J gave up 2 bases and V 6 bases, and 2 bases lay outside the gene matches. The variable domain in full, completed from reference TRBV29-1 and TRBJ2-5, reads SAVISQKPSRDICQRGTSLTIQCQVDSQVTMMFWYRQQPGQSLTLIATANQGSEATYESGFVIDKFPISRPNLTFSTLTVSNMSPEDSSIYLCSVGQAQETQYFGPGTRLLVL.

The chain joins TRBV20-1 to TRBJ2-1; possible D gene TRBD2, 5 bases. Trimming took off 2 bases at V and 7 bases at J, with 18 bases between the two ends. Germline V CDR1 and CDR2: DFQATT, SNEGSKA (reference sequence). This CDR3 comprises 15 residues. CDR3 sequence: CSARLERPTLNEQFF. CDR3 nucleotide sequence: TGCAGTGCTAGATTGGAGCGGCCCACCCTTAATGAGCAGTTCTTC.

The V gene is TRBV6-1, the J gene TRBJ2-1, with D possibly matching TRBD1 (6 bases). Per the germline V gene, CDR1 is MNHNS and CDR2 is SASEGT. The germline V and J ends were trimmed by 2 bases and 7 bases, with 12 bases remaining between them. This CDR3 is 14 amino acids long. The CDR3 is CASSEMGAGNEQFF. The CDR3, as DNA: TGTGCCAGCAGTGAAATGGGGGCTGGTAATGAGCAGTTCTTC.

The V gene is TRBV20-1, the J gene TRBJ2-5, with D perhaps matching TRBD2 (6 bases). The germline CDR1 and CDR2 sequences are DFQATT and SNEGSKA (reference sequence). V shed 3 bases and J shed 2 bases, with 19 bases lying between them. The CDR3 contains 16 residues. The CDR3 DNA sequence: TGCAGTGCTAGGGGGCAGTTCCGGGACTCGCAAGAGACCCAGTACTTC. Its translation: CSARGQFRDSQETQYF.

V usage is TRBV7-2 and J usage is TRBJ1-2; 7 bases fit TRBD1. This CDR3 is built from 14 residues. The V and J ends lost 1 base and 5 bases, in that order; junction bases with no gene match: 4. The V gene's germline CDR1 is SGHTA and CDR2 FQGNSA. The CDR3 region has the DNA TGTGCCAGCAGCTTAGACGGGACAGAATATGGCTACACCTTC. This encodes CASSLDGTEYGYTF.

This clonotype showed up just once. The V call is TRBV19, the J call TRBJ1-2; 8 nucleotides agree with TRBD1. The V gene's germline CDR1 is LNHDA and CDR2 SQIVND (reference sequence). After removal of 1 base from V and 6 bases from J, the junction contained 7 bases not matched to a gene. CDR3 size: 15 residues. CDR3 coding DNA: TGTGCCAGTAGTATAGCCTTCGACAGGGGCGATGGCTACACCTTC. Its translation is CASSIAFDRGDGYTF.

This clonotype is a singleton in its sample. The V and J genes are TRBV2 and TRBJ2-7; D is unclear. The V gene's germline CDR1 is SNHLY and CDR2 FYNNEI. Trimming shortened V by 2 bases and J by 4 bases, and 9 bases separated the two germline ends. The CDR3 has 13 residues. The CDR3 sequence: CASSESNSYEQYF. CDR3 sequence (DNA): TGTGCCAGCAGTGAAAGTAACAGTTACGAGCAGTACTTC.

The chain joins TRBV7-9 to TRBJ2-2; D possibly corresponds to TRBD1 (5 bases). The CDR3 sequence is 16 residues long. Between the trimmed V and J ends, which lost 5 bases and 5 bases, there was a span of 18 bases. Germline CDR1 is SEHNR and CDR2 is FQNEAQ (reference sequence). CDR3 amino acids: CASSAPQGSVTGELFF. CDR3 nucleotide sequence: TGTGCCAGCAGCGCCCCCCAGGGATCGGTAACCGGGGAGCTGTTTTTT.

The chain employs TRBV30 and TRBJ2-5, with 9 bases fitting TRBD1. Germline V lookup: CDR1 GTSNPN, CDR2 SVGIG (reference sequence). V was clipped by 5 bases and J by 5 bases; unmatched bases: 12. The CDR3 is 15 residues long. In DNA form, the CDR3 reads TGTGCCTGGGATCCCGGGACAGGGTTTAGGGAGACCCAGTACTTC. Its translation: CAWDPGTGFRETQYF.

The rearrangement uses TRBV12-3 or TRBV12-4 and TRBJ1-4; possibly TRBD1 for D (5 bases). V was cut by 3 bases and J by 6 bases, with 11 bases left in between. The CDR3 runs 14 residues. The CDR3 protein is CASSFRGDYEKLFF. CDR3 bases: TGTGCCAGCAGTTTTAGAGGGGATTATGAAAAACTGTTTTTT.

The CDR3 region is CASSPRSTPRRSNYGYTF. In DNA form, the CDR3 reads TGTGCCAGCAGTCCCAGGTCGACGCCGAGGAGATCTAACTATGGCTACACCTTC. V and J are TRBV6-1 and TRBJ1-2; the D is unclear. The CDR3 totals 18 residues. Trimming removed 5 bases from V and 0 bases from J, with 22 bases in between. Germline values: CDR1 MNHNS, CDR2 SASEGT.

This clonotype has just a few counts. The chain uses TRBV5-1 and TRBJ2-3, with D possibly TRBD2 on 5 matching bases. CDR1 is SGHRS, CDR2 YFSETQ, per germline. Trimming took off 1 base at V and 1 base at J, with 10 bases between the two ends. This CDR3 region has 15 residues. CDR3 loop: CASSLRGLRTDTQYF. CDR3 coding DNA: TGCGCCAGCAGCTTGCGGGGTCTCCGCACAGATACGCAGTATTTT.

V gene TRBV18 combines with J gene TRBJ1-1; TRBD1 agrees at 7 bases. Germline lookup yields CDR1 KGHSH and CDR2 LQKENI. V lost 3 bases, J lost 11 bases, and 9 bases stayed unmatched. The CDR3 spans 13 residues. The CDR3 sequence is CASSPGTDHGAFF. CDR3 sequence (DNA): TGTGCCAGCTCACCCGGGACAGACCACGGGGCTTTCTTT.

The chain recombines TRBV24-1 with TRBJ2-2; D is ambiguous. Germline V gene sequence: CDR1 KGHDR, CDR2 SFDVKD. The CDR3 runs to 14 residues. The ends were cut back, 9 bases at V and 5 bases at J, with 15 bases in the middle. Here the CDR3 reads CATRPSGWTGELFF. Written as DNA, the CDR3 is TGTGCCACCCGGCCCAGTGGATGGACCGGGGAGCTGTTTTTT.